This T cell receptor beta chain was recovered during a study of blood T cell repertoires in COVID-19. Per the germline V gene, CDR1 is MGHDK and CDR2 is SYGVNS. The J segment lost 7 bases and the V segment lost 3 bases, leaving 8 bases of the junction unmatched. There are 15 residues in the CDR3. The method was immunoSEQ multiplex PCR; TCRdb's version includes in-frame clones alone and lacks a portion of them. The sample has 200,000 to 250,000 clones, 65% to 85% seen once. Patients from Seattle were sampled longitudinally, starting during active infection. This rearrangement joins TRBV25-1 to TRBJ2-1; 8 bases agree with TRBD2. This clonotype was sampled from a young woman with COVID-19, enrolled during active disease. Sequencing was done on a sample of peripheral blood. CDR3 sequence (DNA): TGTGCCAGCAGTGACCCGGGAGGGCCTGGAAATGAGCAGTTCTTC. Translated: CASSDPGGPGNEQFF.